Many counts were recorded for the clone carrying this T cell receptor (beta chain). V was pared by 5 bases and J by 4 bases, with 12 bases between. Germline CDR1 SGHTA, CDR2 FQGNSA. This CDR3 spans 13 amino acids. TCRdb re-derived calls from the 5' RACE reads in MiXCR, one entry per CDR3 protein. The top ten hold approximately 1.8% of the sample, which has 50,000 or so distinct CDR3 sequences, roughly 11% seen once. This sample was included in a study of neurological immune-mediated disorders. This chain uses TRBV7-2 with TRBJ2-7, with a possible D match to TRBD2 (6 bases). Sample: PBMCs. The receptor was isolated from a man aged 55 to 70 in good health. Written as DNA, the CDR3 is TGTGCCAGCAGCCCCCCGGGGGAGTACGAGCAGTACTTC. It is translated as CASSPPGEYEQYF.